This TCR beta chain came from a study of human T cells and chemical hapten exposure. Study-wide findings and caveats: The study found that PT1 expanded TCR counts correlated positively with patch test score.

Original processing methods: There were a median of around 97,000 TCRs per sample, with a range from roughly 23,224 to 750,000. TCRdb reprocessed the RACE reads with MiXCR, giving one entry per CDR3 protein. TCRdb, not the authors, supplied the V and J calls. The sample lists 360,000 or so distinct CDR3 sequences; about 6% were seen once. From germline, CDR1 is SGDLS and CDR2 YYNGEE. The CDR3 runs to 15 residues. With 10 bases clipped from V and 2 bases from J, the junction kept 12 bases outside the gene matches. A few counts support this clonotype. The antigen remains undetermined. Time point in this sample: patch test 2, 6 weeks after DPC sensitization. Treatment defined: therapeutic diphenylcyclopropenone sensitization with weekly scalp DPC.

This material consisted of whole blood, taken in connection with sensitization to the hapten diphenylcyclopropenone (DPC). This chain uses TRBV9 with TRBJ2-7; 10 positions agree with TRBD2. The clonotype was recovered from a young woman with alopecia areata. Some clones in this sample may be carry-over from other donors' samples. This CDR3 is CAGRGTSGGAYEQYF. In DNA, the CDR3 is TGTGCCGGCCGAGGAACGAGCGGGGGGGCCTACGAGCAGTACTTC.